This TCR beta chain was identified during a study of T cells expressing NK-cell markers. As for the study in general: All TCR beta repertoires analysed originated from sorted CD3+CD56+NKG2C+, CD3+CD56+NKG2C- and CD3+CD56-NKG2C+ T cells. The study, taken as a whole, reports: It was still unclear whether expanded NKG2C+ T cell clones were HCMV specific. More than five donors had dominant NKG2C+ clonotypes that comprised about 1.0-7.0% of their CD8+ T cells. Similarly, these clonotypes led the CD3+CD56-NKG2C+ fraction as well in four donors.

TCRdb reprocessed the 5' RACE reads and keeps a single row for each CDR3 protein, giving no DNA. The sample table includes over 200,000 distinct CDR3 sequences. Germline CDR1 and CDR2: SQVTM and ANQGSEA. The CDR3 is 11 amino acids. On this clonotype itself: The antigen is undetermined.

The chain combines TRBV29-1 with TRBJ2-7; TCRdb's assignment of TRBD2 cannot be checked, as there is no DNA. The sequence was obtained from a man aged 18-30 years in good health. The sequenced sample consisted of blood T cells: a sorted CD56 or NKG2C T cell subset, CD4+ or CD8+ T cells, or bulk PBMC T cells (not recorded which). CDR3 amino acids: CSAQRGTEQYF.